What follows are 18 T cell receptor beta chains derived from one specimen sequenced in a study of human T cells and chemical hapten exposure. One entry per CDR3 protein, called by TCRdb with MiXCR from the RACE reads. There are some 400,000 distinct CDR3 sequences in the sample; about 4.4% occur only once, and roughly 2.4% lies in the top ten. Indicated time point: patch test 1, 2 weeks after DPC sensitization. Specified treatment: therapeutic diphenylcyclopropenone sensitization with weekly scalp DPC. Source: whole blood, taken in connection with sensitization to the hapten diphenylcyclopropenone (DPC). These receptors originate from a woman in her forties or fifties with alopecia areata. Some clones in this sample may be carry-over from other donors' samples.

This clonotype has ten or more counts. V usage is TRBV6-6 and J usage is TRBJ2-3, with TRBD2 matching 8 bases. Per the germline V gene, CDR1 is MNHNY and CDR2 is SVGAGI (reference sequence). The ends lost 6 bases at V and 1 base at J; junction bases unmatched: 9. This CDR3 comprises 16 residues. The DNA for the CDR3 is TGTGCCAGCAGCCTCCTCCCGACTAGCGGCACAGATACGCAGTATTTT. Translating gives CASSLLPTSGTDTQYF.

The chain recombines TRBV10-3 with TRBJ2-7; tentatively, D is TRBD1 (5 bases). There are 14 residues in the CDR3. V dropped 3 bases and J dropped 0 bases, with 9 bases sitting between them. The V gene's germline CDR1 is ENHRY and CDR2 SYGVKD. CDR3 in amino acids: CAISEYRSSYEQYF. The CDR3 nucleotides read TGTGCCATCAGTGAATACAGGAGCTCCTACGAGCAGTACTTC.

In this sample, this clonotype turned up many times. The J gene is TRBJ1-6, the V gene TRBV12-3 or TRBV12-4; D gene uncertain. The CDR3 has 12 residues. Trimming took off 8 bases at V and 5 bases at J, with 7 bases between the two ends. In DNA, the CDR3 is TGTGCCAGCGGCCTTCATAATTCACCCCTCCACTTT. This encodes CASGLHNSPLHF.

The chain is built from TRBV6-5 and TRBJ2-7; D may be TRBD2 (6 bases). In germline, CDR1 is MNHEY, CDR2 SVGAGI. The CDR3 has 13 amino acids. Trimming pared 4 bases from V and 7 bases from J, leaving 14 bases between. CDR3 sequence (DNA): TGTGCCAGCAGTTCCGGCCCAGGGAGGGAGCAGTACTTC. Translating gives CASSSGPGREQYF.

This clonotype was counted many times. The chain joins TRBV7-2 to TRBJ2-3; D gene uncertain. This CDR3 region has 12 residues. V dropped 11 bases and J dropped 1 base, with 10 bases sitting between them. CDR1 and CDR2 from the germline V gene are SGHTA and FQGNSA. The CDR3 bases are TGTGCCGGCACCTATGGCACAGATACGCAGTATTTT. This translates into CAGTYGTDTQYF.

In this sample, this clonotype turned up many times. The rearrangement links TRBV7-2 to TRBJ2-1; TRBD2 matches 11 bases. This CDR3 contains 14 residues. Germline trimming cut 3 bases from V and 8 bases from J; bases unmatched to any gene: 3. The germline V gene encodes CDR1 SGHTA and CDR2 FQGNSA. The CDR3: CASSLTSGTYEQFF. In DNA, the CDR3 is TGTGCCAGCAGCTTGACTAGCGGGACATATGAGCAGTTCTTC.

This clonotype was detected a few times. The chain has TRBV7-2 and TRBJ2-3; D may be TRBD1 (6 bases). Trimming stripped 3 bases from V and 1 base from J, with 14 bases between. CDR1 SGHTA and CDR2 FQGNSA come from the germline V gene. The CDR3 covers 16 residues. The CDR3 is CASSFRAGVRTDTQYF. In DNA form, the CDR3 reads TGTGCCAGCAGCTTTAGGGCAGGGGTTCGCACAGATACGCAGTATTTT.

This clonotype occurred many times. The rearrangement links TRBV20-1 to TRBJ2-7; D not certain. Germline V gene lookup returns CDR1 DFQATT and CDR2 SNEGSKA (reference sequence). The CDR3 spans 14 residues. Trimming took off 5 bases at V and 2 bases at J, with 16 bases between the two ends. The CDR3 sequence is CSALDIGRTYEQYF. CDR3 sequence (DNA): TGCAGTGCTCTAGACATAGGCAGGACCTACGAGCAGTACTTC.

In this sample, this clonotype turned up a few times. This chain joins TRBV6-2 or TRBV6-3 and TRBJ1-5; the D is unclear. Trimming shortened V by 0 bases and J by 7 bases, and 16 bases separated the two germline ends. Germline-derived CDR1 and CDR2 are MNHEY and SVGEGT. This CDR3 has 16 residues. CDR3 coding DNA: TGTGCCAGCAGTTACTCGGGTTCGCTTCAAGGGCAGCCCCAGCATTTT. It is translated as CASSYSGSLQGQPQHF.

This clonotype has at least ten counts. The gene calls are TRBV27 and TRBJ2-3; D ambiguous. The CDR3 contains 13 residues. Germline V lookup: CDR1 MNHEY, CDR2 SMNVEV (reference sequence). The V gene lost 4 bases and the J gene lost 2 bases, with 7 bases spanning the gap. CDR3 bases: TGTGCCAGCAGTTACTCAGACACAGATACGCAGTATTTT. Amino acids: CASSYSDTDTQYF.

This clonotype was counted ten times or more. The chain employs TRBV6-2 or TRBV6-3 and TRBJ2-2; unclear D gene. From germline, CDR1 is MNHEY and CDR2 SVGEGT. Trimming took off 6 bases at V and 0 bases at J, with 2 bases between the two ends. The CDR3 totals 12 residues. The CDR3 sequence: CASSSNTGELFF. The CDR3 bases are TGTGCCAGCAGCTCGAACACCGGGGAGCTGTTTTTT.

This rearrangement joins TRBV6-2 or TRBV6-3 to TRBJ2-1; TRBD2 agrees at 11 bases. With 1 base clipped from V and 6 bases from J, the junction kept 5 bases outside the gene matches. Germline values: CDR1 MNHEY, CDR2 SVGEGT. The CDR3 is made up of 16 amino acids. The CDR3, as DNA: TGTGCCAGCAGTTACTTTGGTCTAGCGGGAGGCAATGAGCAGTTCTTC. It is translated as CASSYFGLAGGNEQFF.

The chain is built from TRBV2 and TRBJ1-1; D is perhaps TRBD1 (6 bases). V dropped 0 bases and J dropped 4 bases, with 18 bases sitting between them. The CDR3 runs to 17 residues. The germline V gene has CDR1 SNHLY and CDR2 FYNNEI. The CDR3 DNA reads TGTGCCAGCAGTGAAGCGCTTCTGGGGGGGCGAGGCACTGAAGCTTTCTTT. This encodes CASSEALLGGRGTEAFF.

The J gene is TRBJ2-1, the V gene TRBV3-1; 10 bases are shared with TRBD2. CDR3 length equals 16 residues. V trimming: 0 bases; J trimming: 7 bases; junction bases outside the gene matches: 6. Germline values: CDR1 LGHDT, CDR2 YNNKEL (reference sequence). CDR3 sequence: CASSQDTASGGNEQFF. Written as DNA, the CDR3 is TGTGCCAGCAGCCAAGACACCGCTAGCGGGGGTAATGAGCAGTTCTTC.

The chain is built from TRBV7-9 and TRBJ1-5; 7 nucleotides align to TRBD1. The CDR3 extends over 16 amino acids. Germline CDR1 and CDR2: SEHNR and FQNEAQ (reference sequence). J lost 6 bases, V lost 5 bases, and 13 bases had no gene match. CDR3 sequence reads: CASSIWTGRGLQPQHF. Written as DNA, the CDR3 is TGTGCCAGCAGCATTTGGACAGGTAGAGGCCTTCAGCCCCAGCATTTT.

This clonotype was found many times. The chain is built from TRBV12-3 or TRBV12-4 and TRBJ1-5, with D unclear. Trimming left V 6 bases short and J 4 bases short, with 13 bases between. CDR3 length equals 14 residues. The CDR3 coding sequence is TGTGCCAGCAGCTCGACCAGAGAAAATCAGCCCCAGCATTTT. The encoded protein is CASSSTRENQPQHF.

This clonotype was seen at least ten times. V and J are TRBV6-2 or TRBV6-3 and TRBJ2-4, with D tentatively TRBD1 (5 bases). The germline gives CDR1 MNHEY, CDR2 SVGEGT. This CDR3 has 16 amino acids. The germline V and J ends were trimmed by 2 bases and 0 bases, with 11 bases remaining between them. The CDR3, as DNA: TGTGCCAGCAGTTACGGACACCCCCTAGCCAAAAACATTCAGTACTTC. This codes for CASSYGHPLAKNIQYF.

This clonotype was recorded many times. V usage is TRBV5-6 and J usage is TRBJ1-5; no firm D call. The CDR3 is 15 amino acids. V lost 4 bases to trimming and J lost 4 bases, with 15 bases between them. In germline, CDR1 is SGHDT, CDR2 YYEEEE. CDR3 DNA sequence: TGTGCCAGCAGCCTGTGGGAGACGAGGAATCAGCCCCAGCATTTT. Translation gives CASSLWETRNQPQHF.